Listed below are T cell receptor beta chains from one sample, sequenced in a study of vaccination effects on CD4 cells after COVID-19. For these TCRs, the target antigens are not known. Generated by immunoSEQ multiplex PCR, the TCRdb table keeps only in-frame clones and is missing some. Counted here are about 27,000 clones, 72% occurring once; the ten biggest clones make up about 11%. The sample consisted of CD4+ T cells from PBMCs cultured with SARS-CoV-2 spike peptides, taken before COVID-19 vaccination. These receptors all stem from a human donor who received a COVID-19 vaccine. The CDR3 runs from the conserved cysteine through the conserved F or W. The D gene is left open where the match is weak. Clone size is shown for a subset of rows, as once, few, many or a class of expanded clone.

J: TRBJ2-1; size: -; D: -; V: TRBV18; DNA: TGTGCCAGCTCACCGAGAGGAGGATTGGTCAATGAGCAGTTCTTC; CDR3: CASSPRGGLVNEQFF
J: TRBJ1-5; size: -; D: -; V: TRBV6-1; DNA: TGTGCCAGCAGTGATAGGCCCTACTTGGGCAATCAGCCCCAGCATTTT; CDR3: CASSDRPYLGNQPQHF
J: TRBJ1-1; size: few; D: -; V: TRBV7-9; DNA: TGTGCCAGCAGTCGACAGAACACTGAAGCTTTCTTT; CDR3: CASSRQNTEAFF
J: TRBJ2-1; size: -; D: TRBD1; V: TRBV7-2; DNA: TGTGCCAGCAGCACGACAGGGGCCTCCTACAATGAGCAGTTCTTC; CDR3: CASSTTGASYNEQFF
J: TRBJ1-5; size: -; D: -; V: TRBV5-1; DNA: TGCGCCAGCCGGGTGAGTCCCAATCAGCCCCAGCATTTT; CDR3: CASRVSPNQPQHF
J: TRBJ2-2; size: -; D: -; V: TRBV29-1; DNA: TGCAGCGCCAAAGAAAACACCGGGGAGCTGTTTTTT; CDR3: CSAKENTGELFF
J: TRBJ1-5; size: hyperexpanded; D: -; V: TRBV12-3/TRBV12-4; DNA: TGTGCCAGCAGGCGACGGATTGATCAGCCCCAGCATTTT; CDR3: CASRRRIDQPQHF
J: TRBJ2-6; size: -; D: TRBD2; V: TRBV7-9; DNA: TGTGCCAGCAGCTTAGCGGGAGGGAGCTCTGGGGCCAACGTCCTGACTTTC; CDR3: CASSLAGGSSGANVLTF
J: TRBJ2-7; size: -; D: -; V: TRBV19; DNA: TGTGCCAGTAGTTTTGGAGGGGTAGACCCCTACGAGCAGTACTTC; CDR3: CASSFGGVDPYEQYF
J: TRBJ1-2; size: -; D: -; V: TRBV19; DNA: TGTGCCAGTAGTATAGCTTTTGGACAGTATGGCTACACCTTC; CDR3: CASSIAFGQYGYTF
J: TRBJ2-5; size: -; D: -; V: TRBV7-2; DNA: TGTGCCAGCAGCACTTACAACCAGGGAGGAGAGACCCAGTACTTC; CDR3: CASSTYNQGGETQYF
J: TRBJ1-3; size: -; D: -; V: TRBV3-1/TRBV3-2; DNA: TGTGCCAGCAGCTTGGGCCCTAGCTCTGGAAACACCATATATTTT; CDR3: CASSLGPSSGNTIYF
J: TRBJ1-1; size: -; D: -; V: TRBV20-1; DNA: TGCAGTGCTAGTAGGCAGGGAGGCACTGAAGCTTTCTTT; CDR3: CSASRQGGTEAFF
J: TRBJ2-7; size: once; D: -; V: TRBV7-2; DNA: TGTGCCAGCAGCCCTCAGGGTTCCACCTACGAGCAGTACTTC; CDR3: CASSPQGSTYEQYF
J: TRBJ2-7; size: once; D: -; V: TRBV6-5; DNA: TGTGCCAGCAGCCGGGGAGCTTTGGACTCCTACGAGCAGTACTTC; CDR3: CASSRGALDSYEQYF
J: TRBJ1-2; size: -; D: -; V: TRBV15; DNA: TGTGCCACCAGCAGATCCGGGGATGGTGGCTACACCTTC; CDR3: CATSRSGDGGYTF
J: TRBJ2-1; size: -; D: -; V: TRBV19; DNA: TGTGCCAGTAGTGTACCTATGGCGACAGTCTCGTACAATGAGCAGTTCTTC; CDR3: CASSVPMATVSYNEQFF
J: TRBJ1-2; size: -; D: -; V: TRBV5-1; DNA: TGCGCCAGCAGCTTGTCCCCTACAGAAAACTATGGCTACACCTTC; CDR3: CASSLSPTENYGYTF
J: TRBJ2-1; size: -; D: -; V: TRBV11-3; DNA: TGTGCCAGCAGCTTAGGTCTTGTCAATGAGCAGTTCTTC; CDR3: CASSLGLVNEQFF
J: TRBJ2-5; size: -; D: TRBD2; V: TRBV2; DNA: TGTGCCAGCAGTGATCTAGCCCTGGGACTAGCGGTACCCGGGGAGACCCAGTACTTC; CDR3: CASSDLALGLAVPGETQYF
J: TRBJ2-7; size: -; D: TRBD2; V: TRBV11-2; DNA: TGTGCCAGCAGCTTTGGGGAGGGTGGGTACGAGCAGTACTTC; CDR3: CASSFGEGGYEQYF
J: TRBJ1-3; size: few; D: -; V: TRBV7-9; DNA: TGTGCCAGCACCTCGTTGGGTGGAAACACCATATATTTT; CDR3: CASTSLGGNTIYF
J: TRBJ2-7; size: -; D: TRBD1; V: TRBV20-1; DNA: TGCAGTGCTAGTTTAACCCAGGGGGTATCTGCGCAGTACTTC; CDR3: CSASLTQGVSAQYF
J: TRBJ1-1; size: once; D: -; V: TRBV6-4; DNA: TGTGCCAGCAGTGACACCGACAGAAACACTGAAGCTTTCTTT; CDR3: CASSDTDRNTEAFF
J: TRBJ1-4; size: -; D: TRBD1; V: TRBV19; DNA: TGTGCCAGTAGCCCCGGGACAGTAGCTAATGAAAAACTGTTTTTT; CDR3: CASSPGTVANEKLFF
J: TRBJ2-7; size: few; D: -; V: TRBV11-2; DNA: TGTGCCAGCAGCTTAGCTTCGGACACGAACTCCTACGAGCAGTACTTC; CDR3: CASSLASDTNSYEQYF
J: TRBJ2-1; size: -; D: -; V: TRBV10-3; DNA: TGTGCCATCGCCGGACAGAGCTCCTACAATGAGCAGTTCTTC; CDR3: CAIAGQSSYNEQFF
J: TRBJ1-5; size: -; D: -; V: TRBV12-5; DNA: TGTGCTAGTGGGAGAACAGGTCCCAATCAGCCCCAGCATTTT; CDR3: CASGRTGPNQPQHF
J: TRBJ2-7; size: -; D: TRBD1; V: TRBV6-5; DNA: TGTGCTGTGAGGGGGCCTATCTACGAGCAGTACTTC; CDR3: CAVRGPIYEQYF
J: TRBJ2-7; size: -; D: -; V: TRBV2; DNA: TGTGCCAGCAGTCGGCGGGACGAGCAGTACTTC; CDR3: CASSRRDEQYF
J: TRBJ2-2; size: few; D: -; V: TRBV12-3/TRBV12-4; DNA: TGTGCCAGCAGTCACCAGGTGGGGGAGCTGTTTTTT; CDR3: CASSHQVGELFF
J: TRBJ2-5; size: -; D: -; V: TRBV5-1; DNA: TGCGCCAGCAGCTTAACGAGCGCAGCCCAAGAGACCCAGTACTTC; CDR3: CASSLTSAAQETQYF
J: TRBJ1-2; size: -; D: TRBD1; V: TRBV3-1/TRBV3-2; DNA: TGTGCCACCTCGCAGGGGGTCTACTATGGCTACACCTTC; CDR3: CATSQGVYYGYTF
J: TRBJ2-1; size: -; D: -; V: TRBV3-1/TRBV3-2; DNA: TGTGCCAGCAGCCAACTAAACAATGAGCAGTTCTTC; CDR3: CASSQLNNEQFF
J: TRBJ2-7; size: -; D: TRBD1; V: TRBV5-4; DNA: TGTGCCAGCAGCTTGGGTCGGACAGGGACCTTCTACGAGCAGTACTTC; CDR3: CASSLGRTGTFYEQYF
J: TRBJ1-2; size: -; D: -; V: TRBV5-1; DNA: TGCGCCAGCAGCTTGGGGGGGTCCGATACCTATGGCTACACCTTC; CDR3: CASSLGGSDTYGYTF
J: TRBJ2-7; size: -; D: TRBD2; V: TRBV4-1; DNA: TGCGCCAGCAGCCACCCCTCCGGCCGGGGGGTCCCCTACGAGCAGTACTTC; CDR3: CASSHPSGRGVPYEQYF
J: TRBJ1-3; size: -; D: -; V: TRBV30; DNA: TGTGCCTGGATACGTGGAAACACCATATATTTT; CDR3: CAWIRGNTIYF
J: TRBJ2-2; size: -; D: -; V: TRBV27; DNA: TGTGCCAGCAGTTGGTACACCGGGGAGCTGTTTTTT; CDR3: CASSWYTGELFF
J: TRBJ1-1; size: -; D: -; V: TRBV6-5; DNA: TGTGCCAGCGCGTCGACGGTATCGGGTTTTGCTTTCTTT; CDR3: CASASTVSGFAFF
J: TRBJ1-6; size: -; D: -; V: TRBV11-2; DNA: TGTGCCAGCAGCCCAGGGCGTTCACCCCTCCACTTT; CDR3: CASSPGRSPLHF
J: TRBJ2-7; size: -; D: -; V: TRBV30; DNA: TGTGCCTGGAGTGTTTGGGGGTCGGGCGAGCAGTACTTC; CDR3: CAWSVWGSGEQYF
J: TRBJ2-7; size: few; D: -; V: TRBV7-9; DNA: TGTGCCAGCAGCTTTCGGGAGAGGGGAGCCGGCGAGCAGTACTTC; CDR3: CASSFRERGAGEQYF